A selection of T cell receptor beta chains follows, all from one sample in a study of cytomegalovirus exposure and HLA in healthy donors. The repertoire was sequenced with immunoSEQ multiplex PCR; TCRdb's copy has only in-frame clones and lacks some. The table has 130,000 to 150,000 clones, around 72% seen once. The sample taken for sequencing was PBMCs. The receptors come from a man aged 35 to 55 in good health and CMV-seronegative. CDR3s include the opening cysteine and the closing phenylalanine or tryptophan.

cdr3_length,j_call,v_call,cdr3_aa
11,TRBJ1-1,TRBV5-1,CASSLGGEAFF
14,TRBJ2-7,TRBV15,CATSRDASSYEQYF
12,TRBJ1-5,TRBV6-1,CASRDRDQPQHF
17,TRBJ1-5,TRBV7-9,CASSAHRGLAGNQPQHF
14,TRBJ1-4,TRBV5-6,CASSFDSQNEKLFF
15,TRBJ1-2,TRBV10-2,CASSEMGAGGGGYTF
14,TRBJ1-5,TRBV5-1,CASSLGTANQPQNF
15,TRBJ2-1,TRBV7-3,CASSPNGLAGGEQFF
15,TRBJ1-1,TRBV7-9,CASSLSGGLNTEAFF
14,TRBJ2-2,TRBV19,CASSPRGAGGELFF
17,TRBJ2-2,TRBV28,CASTVWGLAGVNGELFF
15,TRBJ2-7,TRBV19,CASSKEAGGPSGQYF
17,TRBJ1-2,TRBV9,CASTPREGIKVDYGYTF
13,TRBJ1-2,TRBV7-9,CASSLGLNYGYTF
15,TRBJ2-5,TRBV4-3,CASSQDGRTQETQYF
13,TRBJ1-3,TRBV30,CASQGTFGNTIYF
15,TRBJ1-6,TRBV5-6,CASSLLYDRASPLHF
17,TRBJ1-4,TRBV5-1,CASSLAGTGGVWEKLFF
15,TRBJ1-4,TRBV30,CAWSVRNSPYEKLFF
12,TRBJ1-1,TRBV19,CASSTGNTEAFF
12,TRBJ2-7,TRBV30,CASTGNSYEQYF
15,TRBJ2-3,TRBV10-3,CAISDYRTSTDTQYF
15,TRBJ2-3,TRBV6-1,CASSAGQGDTDTQYF
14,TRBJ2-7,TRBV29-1,CSVKSSGITYEQYF
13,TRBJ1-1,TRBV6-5,CASSYSSGFGAFF
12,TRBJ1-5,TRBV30,CAWSVPGQPQNF
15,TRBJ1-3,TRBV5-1,CASSLGARSGNTIYF
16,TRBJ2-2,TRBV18,CASSPRTSGYTGELFF
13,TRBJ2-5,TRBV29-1,CSGSWTGQETQYF
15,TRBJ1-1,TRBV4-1,CASSQGQRANTEAFF
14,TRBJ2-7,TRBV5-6,CASSYGTGAYEQYF
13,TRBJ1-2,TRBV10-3,CAITGQGAHGYTF
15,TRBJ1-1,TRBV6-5,CASSPSTGITTEAFF
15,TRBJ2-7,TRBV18,CASSPGQGGPYEQYF
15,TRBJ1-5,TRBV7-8,CASSLGGGSNQPQHF
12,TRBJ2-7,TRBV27,CASRFGPGEQYF
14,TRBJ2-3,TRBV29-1,CSAEDRGDTDTQYF
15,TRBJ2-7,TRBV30,CAWSVGGADSYEQYF
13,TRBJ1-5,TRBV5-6,CASSLGRNQPQHF
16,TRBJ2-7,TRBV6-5,CASSYSVGGGPYEQYF
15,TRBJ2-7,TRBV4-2,CASGEGAGSSYEQYF
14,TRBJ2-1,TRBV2,CASKWAQRDYEQFF
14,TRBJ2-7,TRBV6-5,CASSYSFEDYEQYF
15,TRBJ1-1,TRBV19,CASSLGGWRNTEAFF
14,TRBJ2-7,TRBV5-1,CASSLGPTSYEQYF
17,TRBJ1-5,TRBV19,CASRAGTGLRRNQPQHF
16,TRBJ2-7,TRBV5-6,CASSSTRTGIGYEQYF
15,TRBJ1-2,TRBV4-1,CASSQEGQGGYGYTF
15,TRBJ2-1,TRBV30,CAWTVLAGGYNEQFF
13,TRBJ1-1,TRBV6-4,CASSRELSTEAFF
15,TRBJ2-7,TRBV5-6,CASSSQGQKSYEQYF
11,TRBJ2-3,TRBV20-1,CSVTSRDTQYF
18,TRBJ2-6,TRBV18,CASSPPGQGLSGANVLTF
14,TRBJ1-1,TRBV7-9,CASSLSQGVEKAFF